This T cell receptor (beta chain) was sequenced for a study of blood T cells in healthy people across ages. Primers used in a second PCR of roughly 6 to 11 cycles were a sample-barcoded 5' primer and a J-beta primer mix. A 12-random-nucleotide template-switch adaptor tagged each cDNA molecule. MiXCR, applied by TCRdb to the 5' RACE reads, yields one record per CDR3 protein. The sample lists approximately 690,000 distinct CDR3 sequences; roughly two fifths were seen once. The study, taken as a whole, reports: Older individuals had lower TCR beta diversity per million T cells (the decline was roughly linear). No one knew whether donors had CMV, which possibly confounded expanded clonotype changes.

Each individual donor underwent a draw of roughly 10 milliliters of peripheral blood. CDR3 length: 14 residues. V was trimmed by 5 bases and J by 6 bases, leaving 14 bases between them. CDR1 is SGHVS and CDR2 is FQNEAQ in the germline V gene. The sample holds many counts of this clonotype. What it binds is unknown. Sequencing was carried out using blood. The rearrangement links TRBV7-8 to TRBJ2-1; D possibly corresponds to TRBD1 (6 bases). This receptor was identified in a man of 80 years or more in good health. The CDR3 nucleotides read TGTGCCAGCAGCCTTAGTACAGGGTTCAATGAGCAGTTCTTC. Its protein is CASSLSTGFNEQFF.